Below are 27 T cell receptor beta chains sequenced from a single sample in a study of early T cells in non-severe SARS-CoV-2 infection. TCRdb itself ran the 5' RACE reads through MiXCR, one entry per CDR3 protein. The sample gives approximately 69,000 distinct CDR3 sequences, roughly an eighth of which show up once; less than 3% is in the top ten. The sample in question was whole blood, obtained at baseline. The receptors were sampled from an adult who was a healthcare worker with PCR-confirmed SARS-CoV-2 infection or an uninfected control (not recorded which).

This clonotype was seen at least ten times. The V and J genes are TRBV5-6 and TRBJ2-3, with D possibly being TRBD1 (6 bases). The CDR3 is 14 amino acids. V was clipped by 4 bases and J by 2 bases, with 11 bases between them. The germline V gene encodes CDR1 SGHDT and CDR2 YYEEEE. In nucleotides, the CDR3 is TGTGCCAGCAGCCCGGGACATCTCACAGATACGCAGTATTTT. Its translation: CASSPGHLTDTQYF. Using reference TRBV5-6 and TRBJ2-3 for the parts outside the CDR3, the full variable domain is DAGVTQSPTHLIKTRGQQVTLRCSPKSGHDTVSWYQQALGQGPQFIFQYYEEEERQRGNFPDRFSGHQFPNYSSELNVNALLLGDSALYLCASSPGHLTDTQYFGPGTRLTVL.

The V call is TRBV28, the J call TRBJ1-3; possible D gene TRBD1, 5 bases. Germline V CDR1 and CDR2: MDHEN, SYDVKM. The V end lost 5 bases, the J end lost 0 bases, and 11 bases lay between the germline ends. The CDR3 loop spans 15 amino acids. CDR3 region: CASSPPGASGNTIYF. CDR3 DNA sequence: TGTGCCAGCAGTCCCCCCGGGGCCTCTGGAAACACCATATATTTT.

About this clonotype: A read error may explain this, as a much larger clone is one base away. The J gene is TRBJ1-2, the V gene TRBV18; D gene ambiguous. V gave up 2 bases and J gave up 13 bases, with 17 bases separating them. CDR3 size: 13 residues. The germline V gene has CDR1 KGHSH and CDR2 LQKENI. The CDR3 reads CASSPVTFYSGTF. For the CDR3, the DNA is TGTGCCAGCTCACCAGTGACATTTTATTCTGGCACCTTC.

V and J are TRBV6-2 or TRBV6-3 and TRBJ1-1; 8 bases align to TRBD1. V was pared by 0 bases and J by 1 base, with 10 bases of the junction left unmatched. The CDR3 extends over 18 amino acids. Germline CDR1 reads MNHEY; CDR2 reads SVGEGT. CDR3 sequence: CASSYSDRVRFWNTEAFF. The DNA of the CDR3 is TGTGCCAGCAGTTACTCGGACAGGGTGCGATTCTGGAACACTGAAGCTTTCTTT.

This clonotype has more than one count but fewer than ten. J is TRBJ2-1 and V is TRBV20-1, with unresolved D. The CDR3 sequence is 12 residues long. Trimming shortened V by 3 bases and J by 7 bases, and 10 bases separated the two germline ends. Germline lookup yields CDR1 DFQATT and CDR2 SNEGSKA (reference sequence). The CDR3 reads CSARLLENEQFF. For the CDR3, the DNA is TGCAGTGCTAGGTTGCTAGAAAATGAGCAGTTCTTC.

Many counts were recorded for this clonotype. The chain has TRBV7-6 and TRBJ2-3; no firm D call. Per germline, CDR1 SGHVS and CDR2 FNYEAQ. The CDR3 totals 15 residues. The germline V and J ends were trimmed by 5 bases and 0 bases, with 12 bases remaining between them. The CDR3 reads CASSPELSSTDTQYF. The CDR3 DNA reads as TGTGCCAGCAGCCCTGAACTATCCAGCACAGATACGCAGTATTTT.

This clonotype turned up a few times. This chain connects TRBV9 to TRBJ2-2; D gene unclear. V was shortened by 4 bases and J by 0 bases, with 10 bases between the two germline ends. CDR3 length: 15 residues. Germline CDR1 SGDLS, CDR2 YYNGEE. DNA of the CDR3: TGTGCCAGCAGCTTCGTAGCCTCGAACACCGGGGAGCTGTTTTTT. Protein: CASSFVASNTGELFF.

J is TRBJ2-4 and V is TRBV18; 9 nucleotides line up with TRBD1. CDR3 size: 15 residues. The trim removed 3 bases at V and 7 bases at J, leaving 7 bases unmatched. CDR1 KGHSH and CDR2 LQKENI come from the germline V gene. The CDR3 here is CASSPTRTGENIQYF. DNA for the CDR3: TGTGCCAGCTCACCCACCCGGACAGGGGAGAACATTCAGTACTTC.

V gene TRBV14 combines with J gene TRBJ1-6; D not certain. CDR3 size: 14 residues. Germline CDR1 is SGHDN and CDR2 is FVKESK. Trimming left V 4 bases short and J 10 bases short, with 14 bases between. The CDR3 here is CASSRTSGRSPLHF. The CDR3 DNA reads TGTGCCAGCAGCCGGACCAGCGGAAGATCACCCCTCCACTTT.

This clonotype was observed a few times. The CDR3 DNA reads TGTGCCATCAGGGGGGACAGGGGTGCAGATACGCAGTATTTT. Translation: CAIRGDRGADTQYF. The chain carries TRBV10-3 and TRBJ2-3; 10 nucleotides line up with TRBD1. The CDR3 contains 14 residues. Looked up from germline, CDR1 is ENHRY and CDR2 is SYGVKD. Trimming took 6 bases from V and 4 from J; bases not matched to a gene: 4.

In this sample, this clonotype turned up a few times. The V gene is TRBV2, the J gene TRBJ1-5; the match to TRBD1 covers 7 bases. This CDR3 has 16 residues. Per germline, CDR1 SNHLY and CDR2 FYNNEI. V gave up 5 bases and J gave up 7 bases; unmatched junction bases: 14. Written as DNA, the CDR3 is TGTGCCAGCAGTACTCGACAGGGCCAGGGAGGACAGCCCCAGCATTTT. Translating gives CASSTRQGQGGQPQHF. Looking up the rest from reference TRBV2 and TRBJ1-5 gives the full variable domain: EPEVTQTPSHQVTQMGQEVILRCVPISNHLYFYWYRQILGQKVEFLVSFYNNEISEKSEIFDDQFSVERPDGSNFTLKIRSTKLEDSAMYFCASSTRQGQGGQPQHFGDGTRLSIL.

This clonotype was observed at least ten times. The germline gene is not matched at one end of the junction; a read error may be the cause. The chain couples TRBV7-2 to TRBJ2-7, with 10 bases aligning to TRBD2. CDR1 is SGHTA, CDR2 FQGNSA, per germline. CDR3 length: 14 amino acids. Here the CDR3 DNA reads TGTGCCAGCAGCCCCCAAGGGAGGGCTAGCGGGGGACGCTTC. This translates into CASSPQGRASGGRF.

This clonotype was observed a handful of times. This rearrangement joins TRBV28 to TRBJ1-2; D call uncertain. Germline V gene data show CDR1 as MDHEN and CDR2 as SYDVKM. V was trimmed by 3 bases and J by 2 bases, leaving 4 bases between them. The length of the CDR3 is 12 residues. CDR3 region: CASSFQNYGYTF. The CDR3 DNA reads as TGTGCCAGCAGTTTCCAAAACTATGGCTACACCTTC.

This clonotype appeared many times. The chain has TRBV7-6 and TRBJ2-5; a weak D match, TRBD1 (5 bases). Looked up from germline, CDR1 is SGHVS and CDR2 is FNYEAQ. The CDR3 extends over 13 amino acids. V was cut by 3 bases and J by 4 bases, with 9 bases left in between. Written as DNA, the CDR3 is TGTGCCAGCAGCTTTCAGGGCCCAGAGACCCAGTACTTC. This sequence encodes CASSFQGPETQYF. The full variable domain, with the rest looked up from reference TRBV7-6 and TRBJ2-5, is GAGVSQSPRYKVTKRGQDVALRCDPISGHVSLYWYRQALGQGPEFLTYFNYEAQQDKSGLPNDRFSAERPEGSISTLTIQRTEQRDSAMYRCASSFQGPETQYFGPGTRLLVL.

There are many counts of this clonotype. The rearrangement uses TRBV29-1 and TRBJ2-7; 10 bases are shared with TRBD1. V lost 0 bases and J lost 5; bases outside the gene matches: 4. CDR3 size: 14 residues. Per the germline V gene, CDR1 is SQVTM and CDR2 is ANQGSEA. The CDR3 loop is CSVEDSGTGDEQYF. DNA for the CDR3: TGCAGCGTTGAAGATAGTGGGACAGGGGACGAGCAGTACTTC.

The chain recombines TRBV12-3 or TRBV12-4 with TRBJ1-2; TRBD1 aligns across 8 bases. V dropped 2 bases and J dropped 5; count of bases not matched to a gene: 7. The CDR3 has 15 residues. The DNA of the CDR3 is TGTGCCAGCAGTTTAAGGGGGACAGGACCTTATGGCTACACCTTC. Translation: CASSLRGTGPYGYTF.

There are a few counts of this clonotype. The rearrangement links TRBV5-6 to TRBJ2-3; 8 bases agree with TRBD2. There are 15 residues in the CDR3. The junction had 8 bases not matched to a gene; V was cut back by 4 bases and J by 4 bases. Germline V CDR1 and CDR2: SGHDT, YYEEEE. Here the CDR3 DNA reads TGTGCCAGCAGCGGGCGCTCCGGGGGGGCAGATACGCAGTATTTT. This encodes CASSGRSGGADTQYF.

The chain joins TRBV10-1 to TRBJ2-7; no clear D gene. The ends were cut back, 1 base at V and 0 bases at J, with 4 bases in the middle. CDR3 size: 13 residues. The germline CDR1 and CDR2 sequences are WNHNN and SYGVQD (reference sequence). The CDR3 spells CASSEWPSYEQYF. In DNA form, the CDR3 reads TGCGCCAGCAGTGAGTGGCCCTCCTACGAGCAGTACTTC.

J is TRBJ2-1 and V is TRBV20-1, with D perhaps matching TRBD1 (6 bases). This CDR3 has 16 amino acids. Between the trimmed V and J ends, which lost 3 bases and 2 bases, there was a span of 17 bases. CDR1 is DFQATT and CDR2 is SNEGSKA in the germline V gene (reference sequence). CDR3 region: CSASSPDRPAYNEQFF. In DNA, the CDR3 is TGCAGTGCTAGTTCACCGGACAGACCAGCCTACAATGAGCAGTTCTTC.

This clonotype was observed a handful of times. The chain recombines TRBV5-1 with TRBJ1-1; TRBD1 matches 9 bases. After removal of 5 bases from V and 2 bases from J, the junction contained 13 bases not matched to a gene. This CDR3 comprises 17 residues. Germline V gene sequence: CDR1 SGHRS, CDR2 YFSETQ. The CDR3: CASRSQPGQGYNTEAFF. CDR3 coding DNA: TGCGCCAGCAGATCTCAACCGGGACAGGGATACAACACTGAAGCTTTCTTT.

This clonotype was recorded many times. The chain has TRBV7-9 and TRBJ2-2; D is unresolved. V gave up 4 bases and J gave up 6 bases, with 12 bases separating them. CDR1 is SEHNR and CDR2 is FQNEAQ in the germline V gene (reference sequence). This CDR3 region has 14 residues. CDR3 DNA: TGTGCCAGCAGCTCCGCAGGCGACGCCGGGGAGCTGTTTTTT. As protein: CASSSAGDAGELFF.

The rearrangement links TRBV6-5 to TRBJ2-1; D tentatively reads TRBD1 or TRBD2 (6 bases each). V was pared by 7 bases and J by 7 bases, with 23 bases between. Germline CDR1 reads MNHEY; CDR2 reads SVGAGI. This CDR3 is 16 amino acids long. CDR3 sequence: CASTRQVGLGGNEQFF. The CDR3 DNA reads as TGTGCCAGCACCCGGCAAGTGGGTTTAGGGGGGAATGAGCAGTTCTTC.

A single count supports this clonotype. The V call is TRBV19, the J call TRBJ1-5; the D is unclear. The CDR3 loop spans 15 amino acids. CDR1 LNHDA and CDR2 SQIVND come from the germline V gene (reference sequence). V shed 6 bases and J shed 7 bases, with 19 bases lying between them. CDR3 residues: CASSHRAALRQPQHF. The CDR3 DNA is TGTGCCAGTAGCCACCGGGCAGCCCTCAGACAGCCCCAGCATTTT.

This clonotype occurred a few times. V gene TRBV18 combines with J gene TRBJ1-6; 8 nucleotides agree with TRBD1. Germline CDR1 and CDR2: KGHSH and LQKENI. The CDR3 has 14 residues. V lost 6 bases and J lost 6; bases outside the gene matches: 4. CDR3 loop: CASSLDRANSPLHF. CDR3 coding DNA: TGTGCCAGCTCCCTGGACAGGGCTAATTCACCCCTCCACTTT. The entire variable domain, with the rest obtained from reference TRBV18 and TRBJ1-6, is as follows: NAGVMQNPRHLVRRRGQEARLRCSPMKGHSHVYWYRQLPEEGLKFMVYLQKENIIDESGMPKERFSAEFPKEGPSILRIQQVVRGDSAAYFCASSLDRANSPLHFGNGTRLTVT.

This clonotype was seen many times. V is TRBV6-1 and J is TRBJ1-1; 7 positions match TRBD1. This CDR3 is 14 amino acids long. Trimming took 5 bases from V and 4 from J; bases not matched to a gene: 7. Per germline, CDR1 MNHNS and CDR2 SASEGT. The CDR3 coding sequence is TGTGCCAGCAGTAAGCAGGGGGAGGGCACTGAAGCTTTCTTT. Translating it yields CASSKQGEGTEAFF.

This clonotype was seen more than once but under ten times. The genes are TRBV2 and TRBJ2-3; D is ambiguous. Trimming pared 2 bases from V and 2 bases from J, leaving 14 bases between. The length of the CDR3 is 16 residues. Germline values: CDR1 SNHLY, CDR2 FYNNEI. The CDR3 nucleotides read TGTGCCAGCAGTGAATTGGGTAGGATAAACACAGATACGCAGTATTTT. This sequence encodes CASSELGRINTDTQYF. Using reference TRBV2 and TRBJ2-3 for the parts outside the CDR3, the full variable domain is EPEVTQTPSHQVTQMGQEVILRCVPISNHLYFYWYRQILGQKVEFLVSFYNNEISEKSEIFDDQFSVERPDGSNFTLKIRSTKLEDSAMYFCASSELGRINTDTQYFGPGTRLTVL.

The chain combines TRBV5-5 with TRBJ1-2; no reliable D call. The CDR3 has 14 amino acids. CDR1 and CDR2 (germline): SGHKS, YYEKEE (reference sequence). V dropped 4 bases and J dropped 3 bases, with 13 bases sitting between them. CDR3 sequence: CASSHGTADYGYTF. The CDR3 nucleotides are TGTGCCAGCAGCCATGGCACAGCTGACTATGGCTACACCTTC. Full variable domain (outside the CDR3, taken from reference TRBV5-5 and TRBJ1-2): DAGVTQSPTHLIKTRGQQVTLRCSPISGHKSVSWYQQVLGQGPQFIFQYYEKEERGRGNFPDRFSARQFPNYSSELNVNALLLGDSALYLCASSHGTADYGYTFGSGTRLTVV.